Presented here are 9 T cell receptor beta chains from one specimen sequenced in a study of T cells of healthy individuals. One entry per CDR3 protein, called by TCRdb with MiXCR from the 5' RACE reads. The table includes fewer than 90,000 distinct CDR3 sequences, roughly 5.1% detected once. These receptors came from a female donor in good health.

This clonotype was found many times. The rearrangement joins TRBV15 to TRBJ2-1; D uncertain. This CDR3 region has 15 residues. Germline lookup yields CDR1 LNHNV and CDR2 YYDKDF (reference sequence). Trimming pared 3 bases from V and 3 bases from J, leaving 12 bases between. CDR3 sequence reads: CATSSDNGGYNEQFF. CDR3 nucleotides: TGTGCCACCAGCAGCGACAACGGCGGCTACAATGAGCAGTTCTTC.

This clonotype has just a few counts. The chain joins TRBV14 to TRBJ1-1, with unresolved D. Trimming pared 4 bases from V and 0 bases from J, leaving 12 bases between. The CDR3 totals 15 residues. The germline V gene encodes CDR1 SGHDN and CDR2 FVKESK. The CDR3 DNA reads TGTGCCAGCAGCCGTCTCGAGAATATGAACACTGAAGCTTTCTTT. It specifies CASSRLENMNTEAFF.

This clonotype was counted a few times. The chain combines TRBV18 with TRBJ2-1; 7 bases fit TRBD1. The CDR3 has 14 residues. Per germline, CDR1 KGHSH and CDR2 LQKENI. J was trimmed by 5 bases and V by 3 bases; bases with no gene match: 4. This chain's CDR3 is CASSPGTVHNEQFF. CDR3 sequence (DNA): TGTGCCAGCTCACCCGGGACAGTTCACAATGAGCAGTTCTTC. Full variable domain (remainder filled in from reference TRBV18 and TRBJ2-1): NAGVMQNPRHLVRRRGQEARLRCSPMKGHSHVYWYRQLPEEGLKFMVYLQKENIIDESGMPKERFSAEFPKEGPSILRIQQVVRGDSAAYFCASSPGTVHNEQFFGPGTRLTVL.

CDR3 DNA: TGTGCCACCAGCCTTGGGACATCTAGCAATCAGCCCCAGCATTTT. It is translated as CATSLGTSSNQPQHF. The chain has TRBV15 and TRBJ1-5; a possible D gene is TRBD1 (6 bases). From germline, CDR1 is LNHNV and CDR2 YYDKDF (reference sequence). V lost 5 bases to trimming and J lost 0 bases, with 11 bases between them. CDR3 length: 15 amino acids.

This clonotype was counted between two and nine times. This chain joins TRBV3-1 and TRBJ1-1; D is possibly TRBD1 (5 bases). The germline CDR1 and CDR2 sequences are LGHDT and YNNKEL (reference sequence). V lost 0 bases to trimming and J lost 7 bases, with 12 bases between them. The CDR3 is 14 amino acids. The DNA of the CDR3 is TGTGCCAGCAGCCAAGAAGTCGCCGGGGGTGAAGCTTTCTTT. Translated: CASSQEVAGGEAFF.

V usage is TRBV20-1 and J usage is TRBJ2-1; D perhaps matches TRBD2 (6 bases). Germline loops: CDR1 DFQATT, CDR2 SNEGSKA (reference sequence). V was pared by 4 bases and J by 1 base, with 8 bases between. This CDR3 region has 13 residues. This chain's CDR3 is CSATSGSYNEQFF. CDR3 DNA sequence: TGCAGTGCTACCAGCGGGTCCTACAATGAGCAGTTCTTC.

This clonotype turned up a few times. The chain combines TRBV18 with TRBJ2-1, with D tentatively TRBD1 (6 bases). The CDR3 covers 14 residues. The germline gives CDR1 KGHSH, CDR2 LQKENI. V was trimmed by 8 bases and J by 12 bases, leaving 23 bases between them. This CDR3 reads CASHNHRDPPPQFF. The DNA for the CDR3 is TGTGCCAGCCACAATCACAGGGACCCACCCCCGCAGTTCTTC.

The rearrangement joins TRBV20-1 to TRBJ2-1, with 10 bases matching TRBD2. The junction had 11 bases not matched to a gene; V was cut back by 6 bases and J by 6 bases. The CDR3 sequence is 15 residues long. The germline gives CDR1 DFQATT, CDR2 SNEGSKA (reference sequence). The CDR3 DNA reads as TGCAGTGCCGAGAGAGGCCTAGCGGGAGTCAATGAGCAGTTCTTC. Protein product: CSAERGLAGVNEQFF.

The chain recombines TRBV15 with TRBJ1-5; D gene ambiguous. CDR3 size: 15 residues. Germline CDR1 LNHNV, CDR2 YYDKDF (reference sequence). Trimming pared 1 base from V and 3 bases from J, leaving 10 bases between. The CDR3 DNA reads as TGTGCCACCAGCAGAGGACCGACAAACAATCAGCCCCAGCATTTT. Translated, it gives CATSRGPTNNQPQHF.